This note documents a single TCR beta chain sequence. Its antigen is undetermined. Trimming left V 8 bases short and J 2 bases short, with 16 bases between. Germline loops: CDR1 ENHRY, CDR2 SYGVKD. This CDR3 has 14 amino acids. This entry belongs to a study of CD8 T cells in ankylosing spondylitis. Study results and caveats: A TCR beta motif of roughly 8 highly homologous variants appeared characteristic of ankylosing spondylitis blood.

TCRdb redid the calling of the 5' RACE reads with MiXCR, one entry per CDR3 protein. Of about 480,000 distinct CDR3 sequences in the sample, about 15% are singletons; the top ten hold under 1.2%. Sequenced input: blood, either unsorted or a sorted T cell fraction (not recorded which). The V and J genes are TRBV10-3 and TRBJ2-7, with a weak D call TRBD1 (5 bases). The sequence derives from a male donor with ankylosing spondylitis. CDR3 coding DNA: TGTGCCATCTCGAATCTGGGGCAACCCTACGAGCAGTACTTC. Amino acids: CAISNLGQPYEQYF.